Given below is one T cell receptor beta chain in context. This entry belongs to a study of blood T cell repertoires in COVID-19. Turning to the study itself: PBMCs, B-cell-depleted T cells, or T cells were the source of the cDNA or gDNA that made up the material.

As originally analysed: Reference gene primer amplification gave estimated nucleated cell counts. The method was immunoSEQ multiplex PCR; TCRdb's version includes in-frame clones alone and lacks a portion of them. That table is the source of V, J and clone size, and D and trimming were worked out from the DNA. The table has fewer than 250,000 clones, 84% seen once. Losses at the gene ends were 7 bases for V and 4 bases for J; bases not matched to a gene: 3. The CDR3 length is 13 residues. Germline CDR1 and CDR2: MNHEY and SMNVEV (reference sequence). Assignments of participants to cohorts depended upon their own reported clinical history. Two negative PCRs, clearance, or symptom resolution characterized the recovered Cohort 3 donors.

Sequences were obtained from PBMCs or T cells enriched from blood (not recorded which). The sequence was obtained from a woman aged 40 to 49 who had recovered from COVID-19. The chain couples TRBV27 to TRBJ2-7; 11 nucleotides align to TRBD2. CDR3 DNA: TGTGCCAGCACGACTAGCGGGGAATACGAGCAGTACTTC. This encodes CASTTSGEYEQYF.